The 31 T cell receptor beta chains presented below share a single source sample, sequenced in a study of OX40 agonist ivuxolimab in advanced cancers. Some clones are missing from TCRdb's copy, which holds only in-frame ones; the method was immunoSEQ multiplex PCR. Seen here are tens of thousands of clones, roughly 87% observed once, and the top ten hold about 4%. Here the sequenced sample was CD4+ or CD8+ T cells sorted from blood, taken in a trial of the OX40 agonist ivuxolimab. These receptors originate from an adult with an advanced solid tumor such as melanoma, head and neck, liver or kidney cancer.

The V and J genes are TRBV7-3 and TRBJ2-5; 10 nucleotides align to TRBD2. CDR3 length equals 15 residues. V lost 3 bases and J lost 5; bases outside the gene matches: 6. Germline V gene data show CDR1 as SGHTA and CDR2 as FQGTGA. The CDR3 nucleotides are TGTGCCAGCAGCTTGAGCGGGAGGGACGGGGAGACCCAGTACTTC. The encoded protein is CASSLSGRDGETQYF.

This chain links TRBV5-6 with TRBJ1-5; a possible D gene is TRBD1 (5 bases). The germline V and J ends were trimmed by 1 base and 4 bases, with 9 bases remaining between them. This CDR3 is built from 14 residues. Per germline, CDR1 SGHDT and CDR2 YYEEEE. The CDR3 bases are TGTGCCAGCAGCTTGACAGGCCTAAATCAGCCCCAGCATTTT. This codes for CASSLTGLNQPQHF. Full variable domain (outside the CDR3, taken from reference TRBV5-6 and TRBJ1-5): DAGVTQSPTHLIKTRGQQVTLRCSPKSGHDTVSWYQQALGQGPQFIFQYYEEEERQRGNFPDRFSGHQFPNYSSELNVNALLLGDSALYLCASSLTGLNQPQHFGDGTRLSIL.

The chain carries TRBV6-5 and TRBJ2-7; 7 bases are shared with TRBD1. The V and J ends lost 8 bases and 3 bases, in that order; junction bases with no gene match: 7. The CDR3 length is 13 residues. Germline CDR1 and CDR2: MNHEY and SVGAGI. The chain's CDR3 is CASGRRDSYEQYF. In DNA, the CDR3 is TGTGCCAGCGGTAGAAGGGACAGCTACGAGCAGTACTTC.

This rearrangement joins TRBV27 to TRBJ1-5; maybe TRBD1 (6 bases). Trimming shortened V by 6 bases and J by 6 bases, and 21 bases separated the two germline ends. CDR3 length: 16 amino acids. Germline CDR1 reads MNHEY; CDR2 reads SMNVEV (reference sequence). The chain's CDR3 is CASRPLGYGGGQPQHF. DNA for the CDR3: TGTGCCAGCAGGCCCCTGGGTTATGGGGGCGGTCAGCCCCAGCATTTT.

The gene calls are TRBV18 and TRBJ2-5, with D perhaps matching TRBD1 (5 bases). The V end was cut by 3 bases, the J end by 4 bases, with 12 bases between. CDR1 is KGHSH, CDR2 LQKENI, per germline. The CDR3 is made up of 14 amino acids. The CDR3 coding sequence is TGTGCCAGCTCACCCAAAGACAGACGAGAGACCCAGTACTTC. This translates into CASSPKDRRETQYF.

The chain carries TRBV7-6 and TRBJ2-7, with TRBD1 matching 7 bases. V trimming: 0 bases; J trimming: 3 bases; junction bases outside the gene matches: 5. The CDR3 length is 15 residues. Germline-derived CDR1 and CDR2 are SGHVS and FNYEAQ. In DNA form, the CDR3 reads TGTGCCAGCAGCTTAGCGGGGACAGAATTCTACGAGCAGTACTTC. This translates into CASSLAGTEFYEQYF. The complete variable domain, with remaining parts taken from reference TRBV7-6 and TRBJ2-7, reads GAGVSQSPRYKVTKRGQDVALRCDPISGHVSLYWYRQALGQGPEFLTYFNYEAQQDKSGLPNDRFSAERPEGSISTLTIQRTEQRDSAMYRCASSLAGTEFYEQYFGPGTRLTVT.

V usage is TRBV9 and J usage is TRBJ2-5, with 10 nucleotides matching TRBD1. J lost 4 bases, V lost 4 bases, and 4 bases had no gene match. CDR3 length: 14 residues. Germline lookup yields CDR1 SGDLS and CDR2 YYNGEE. The CDR3 sequence is CASSPRTGGETQYF. The CDR3 nucleotides are TGTGCCAGCAGCCCCCGGACAGGGGGAGAGACCCAGTACTTC.

This clone was observed a few times. The chain uses TRBV7-9 and TRBJ2-7; the match to TRBD1 covers 7 bases. This CDR3 comprises 14 residues. Germline V gives CDR1 SEHNR, CDR2 FQNEAQ (reference sequence). The V and J ends lost 1 base and 5 bases, in that order; junction bases with no gene match: 5. The CDR3 here is CASSLGQGIHEQYF. CDR3 sequence (DNA): TGTGCCAGCAGCTTAGGACAGGGTATACACGAGCAGTACTTC.

This clone showed up just once. This chain uses TRBV10-3 with TRBJ1-2; 10 nucleotides agree with TRBD1. With V trimmed by 6 bases and J by 3 bases, 13 bases remained unmatched. Germline V gene data show CDR1 as ENHRY and CDR2 as SYGVKD. CDR3 length: 17 residues. The CDR3 coding sequence is TGTGCCATCAGGATTAACTGGGGACAGGGGAAGGACTATGGCTACACCTTC. It specifies CAIRINWGQGKDYGYTF.

This clone was recorded once. Here the CDR3 reads CASSSIRGAGVEAFF. DNA for the CDR3: TGCGCCAGCAGCTCAATCCGAGGCGCCGGGGTTGAAGCTTTCTTT. The chain is built from TRBV5-1 and TRBJ1-1, with unresolved D. V shed 3 bases and J shed 7 bases, with 19 bases lying between them. Germline-derived CDR1 and CDR2 are SGHRS and YFSETQ. CDR3 length: 15 amino acids.

This rearrangement joins TRBV11-2 to TRBJ2-3; 9 bases are a match to TRBD2. Germline V gene lookup returns CDR1 SGHAT and CDR2 FQNNGV. V was pared by 1 base and J by 11 bases, with 13 bases of the junction left unmatched. This CDR3 spans 16 amino acids. DNA for the CDR3: TGTGCCAGCAGCTTAGGGGGTCGGGGACTAGCAACCAAGCAGTATTTT. Amino acids: CASSLGGRGLATKQYF.

The rearrangement uses TRBV19 and TRBJ1-5, with a tentative D call TRBD1 (6 bases). Germline V lookup: CDR1 LNHDA, CDR2 SQIVND (reference sequence). There are 18 residues in the CDR3. The V end was cut by 4 bases, the J end by 1 base, with 20 bases between. As DNA, the CDR3 is TGTGCCAGTAGTAGAGGGGTTCTGGACAGCCGAAGCAATCAGCCCCAGCATTTT. Protein: CASSRGVLDSRSNQPQHF.

This clone showed up just a few times. The chain employs TRBV2 and TRBJ2-1, with 7 bases aligning to TRBD2. This CDR3 is 16 amino acids long. Germline values: CDR1 SNHLY, CDR2 FYNNEI. V trimming: 10 bases; J trimming: 7 bases; junction bases outside the gene matches: 19. The CDR3: CATNPGRGFGLNEQFF. In DNA, the CDR3 is TGTGCCACCAACCCAGGGCGGGGGTTTGGGTTGAATGAGCAGTTCTTC.

About this clone itself: The sample holds other DNA sequences that translate to the same CDR3. The V call is TRBV29-1, the J call TRBJ2-1, with 12 bases matching TRBD2. The ends lost 6 bases at V and 9 bases at J; junction bases unmatched: 15. This CDR3 has 16 residues. The germline V gene has CDR1 SQVTM and CDR2 ANQGSEA. Here the CDR3 DNA reads TGCAGCGTGCTACCACAGACTAGCGGGAGTCGGGGTGAGCAGTTCTTC. Translation gives CSVLPQTSGSRGEQFF.

The count of this clone is one. The V and J genes are TRBV6-6 and TRBJ1-1; TRBD1 agrees at 8 bases. CDR1 is MNHNY and CDR2 is SVGAGI in the germline V gene (reference sequence). Trimming at V came to 10 bases and at J to 4 bases, leaving 8 bases not matched to a gene. This CDR3 contains 13 residues. The CDR3, as DNA: TGTGCCACCGCGGACAGGGTTGGCACTGAAGCTTTCTTT. This translates into CATADRVGTEAFF.

The CDR3 region has the DNA TGTGCCAGCAGCCCTACCGTGGGGGGCAAAAACTATGGCTACACCTTC. Residues: CASSPTVGGKNYGYTF. The gene calls are TRBV7-9 and TRBJ1-2; possible D gene TRBD1, 6 bases. The CDR3 is 16 amino acids. Germline CDR1 reads SEHNR; CDR2 reads FQNEAQ (reference sequence). Trimming shortened V by 5 bases and J by 2 bases, and 18 bases separated the two germline ends. The full variable domain, rest sourced from reference TRBV7-9 and TRBJ1-2, is DTGVSQNPRHKITKRGQNVTFRCDPISEHNRLYWYRQTLGQGPEFLTYFQNEAQLEKSRLLSDRFSAERPKGSFSTLEIQRTEQGDSAMYLCASSPTVGGKNYGYTFGSGTRLTVV.

The V gene is TRBV11-3, the J gene TRBJ2-5; D gene uncertain. The length of the CDR3 is 13 residues. The V gene lost 4 bases and the J gene lost 2 bases, with 8 bases spanning the gap. Looked up from germline, CDR1 is SGHNT and CDR2 is YENEEA. The CDR3 region is CASSSLAQETQYF. CDR3 sequence (DNA): TGTGCCAGCAGCTCCTTAGCTCAAGAGACCCAGTACTTC.

The V gene is TRBV5-4, the J gene TRBJ2-7; D is perhaps TRBD1 or TRBD2 (6 bases each). Germline V gene sequence: CDR1 SGHNT, CDR2 YYREEE (reference sequence). V gave up 4 bases and J gave up 2 bases, with 16 bases separating them. The CDR3 is 15 amino acids. CDR3 sequence reads: CASSPQTGLTYEQYF. The CDR3 region has the DNA TGTGCCAGCAGCCCACAGACAGGACTAACCTACGAGCAGTACTTC.

The rearrangement uses TRBV18 and TRBJ1-6, with TRBD1 identical over 9 bases. The germline CDR1 and CDR2 sequences are KGHSH and LQKENI. V shed 6 bases and J 7 bases; nucleotides not matched to a gene: 7. The CDR3 is made up of 15 amino acids. The CDR3 region has the DNA TGTGCCAGCTCCGGACAGGGGCCCACCAATTCACCCCTCCACTTT. Translated, it gives CASSGQGPTNSPLHF.

The V gene is TRBV27, the J gene TRBJ1-2; weak D call: TRBD1 (5 bases). The germline V gene has CDR1 MNHEY and CDR2 SMNVEV (reference sequence). This CDR3 is built from 13 residues. Trimming removed 5 bases from V and 8 bases from J, with 15 bases in between. CDR3 sequence: CASSGRALGGYTF. As DNA, the CDR3 is TGTGCCAGCAGTGGCAGGGCGCTTGGCGGCTACACCTTC.

This rearrangement joins TRBV29-1 to TRBJ2-5; D is unclear. CDR1 and CDR2 (germline): SQVTM, ANQGSEA. This CDR3 comprises 12 residues. V lost 5 bases, J lost 5 bases, and 12 bases lay in between. For the CDR3, the DNA is TGCAGCGTTCTACCCAGGCGCGAGACCCAGTACTTC. Protein sequence: CSVLPRRETQYF.

The rearrangement links TRBV30 to TRBJ1-4; possibly TRBD1 for D (5 bases). The V gene's germline CDR1 is GTSNPN and CDR2 SVGIG (reference sequence). The CDR3 runs 16 residues. The V and J ends lost 4 bases and 0 bases respectively, with 15 bases between them. The CDR3, as DNA: TGTGCCTGGACCCACGGGGGGGAAGCAACTAATGAAAAACTGTTTTTT. Encoded protein: CAWTHGGEATNEKLFF.

The chain employs TRBV30 and TRBJ1-1; no clear D gene. Germline V CDR1 and CDR2: GTSNPN, SVGIG (reference sequence). This CDR3 spans 15 amino acids. Trimming pared 3 bases from V and 2 bases from J, leaving 16 bases between. The CDR3 loop is CAWRLPKTGNTEAFF. Written as DNA, the CDR3 is TGTGCCTGGAGGCTACCCAAGACGGGTAACACTGAAGCTTTCTTT.

This rearrangement joins TRBV7-2 to TRBJ2-7; a weak D match, TRBD2 (6 bases). The CDR3 contains 14 residues. V was shortened by 1 base and J by 3 bases, with 10 bases between the two germline ends. Germline loops: CDR1 SGHTA, CDR2 FQGNSA. The CDR3 region has the DNA TGTGCCAGCAGCTTAGGACTGGGGGGCTACGAGCAGTACTTC. As protein: CASSLGLGGYEQYF.

The chain couples TRBV28 to TRBJ1-5; TRBD1 is a possible D gene (5 bases). Trimming left V 6 bases short and J 7 bases short, with 19 bases between. CDR3 length: 15 residues. CDR1 MDHEN and CDR2 SYDVKM come from the germline V gene. The CDR3 loop reads CASRRMGTPGQPQHF. Written as DNA, the CDR3 is TGTGCCAGCAGGAGGATGGGGACCCCGGGGCAGCCCCAGCATTTT.

The J gene is TRBJ1-4, the V gene TRBV6-5; tentatively, D is TRBD1 (6 bases). Trimming shortened V by 6 bases and J by 5 bases, and 16 bases separated the two germline ends. Germline assignment: CDR1 MNHEY and CDR2 SVGAGI. This CDR3 comprises 15 residues. The DNA of the CDR3 is TGTGCCAGCAGCCGGAGCGGGACAAGGAATGAAAAACTGTTTTTT. It yields the protein CASSRSGTRNEKLFF.

This chain joins TRBV10-1 and TRBJ2-1; 7 bases match TRBD1. Germline CDR1 is WNHNN and CDR2 is SYGVQD (reference sequence). The V gene end was trimmed by 5 bases and the J gene end by 9 bases; junction bases not matched to a gene: 7. The CDR3 has 13 amino acids. The CDR3 loop is CASSTTGAGEQFF. CDR3 bases: TGCGCCAGCAGTACTACAGGGGCCGGTGAGCAGTTCTTC.

This clone was picked up one time. J is TRBJ2-7 and V is TRBV9; maybe TRBD1 (6 bases). This CDR3 spans 14 amino acids. Germline assignment: CDR1 SGDLS and CDR2 YYNGEE. Trimming pared 3 bases from V and 1 base from J, leaving 11 bases between. The CDR3 region has the DNA TGTGCCAGCAGCGGACGCGGACAGTCCTACGAGCAGTACTTC. The encoded protein is CASSGRGQSYEQYF.

This chain uses TRBV11-2 with TRBJ2-7; maybe TRBD1 (5 bases). There are 11 residues in the CDR3. In germline, CDR1 is SGHAT, CDR2 FQNNGV. V shed 8 bases and J shed 6 bases, with 11 bases lying between them. CDR3 amino acids: CASRQGGEQYF. In nucleotides, the CDR3 is TGTGCCAGCCGCCAGGGCGGCGAGCAGTACTTC.

The chain links TRBV11-2 to TRBJ2-7, with D maybe TRBD1 (6 bases). The CDR3 contains 14 residues. The germline gives CDR1 SGHAT, CDR2 FQNNGV. V was cut by 10 bases and J by 4 bases, with 20 bases left in between. The CDR3 DNA reads TGTGCCACCACCCCCGCGACAGGTTCGTACGAGCAGTACTTC. Its translation is CATTPATGSYEQYF.

The chain is built from TRBV7-9 and TRBJ2-5; TRBD2 matches 7 bases. Germline V gives CDR1 SEHNR, CDR2 FQNEAQ (reference sequence). There are 16 residues in the CDR3. V shed 0 bases and J 1 base; nucleotides not matched to a gene: 5. CDR3 nucleotides: TGTGCCAGCAGCTTAGCGATAGGCGGGGGCCAAGAGACCCAGTACTTC. Protein: CASSLAIGGGQETQYF.